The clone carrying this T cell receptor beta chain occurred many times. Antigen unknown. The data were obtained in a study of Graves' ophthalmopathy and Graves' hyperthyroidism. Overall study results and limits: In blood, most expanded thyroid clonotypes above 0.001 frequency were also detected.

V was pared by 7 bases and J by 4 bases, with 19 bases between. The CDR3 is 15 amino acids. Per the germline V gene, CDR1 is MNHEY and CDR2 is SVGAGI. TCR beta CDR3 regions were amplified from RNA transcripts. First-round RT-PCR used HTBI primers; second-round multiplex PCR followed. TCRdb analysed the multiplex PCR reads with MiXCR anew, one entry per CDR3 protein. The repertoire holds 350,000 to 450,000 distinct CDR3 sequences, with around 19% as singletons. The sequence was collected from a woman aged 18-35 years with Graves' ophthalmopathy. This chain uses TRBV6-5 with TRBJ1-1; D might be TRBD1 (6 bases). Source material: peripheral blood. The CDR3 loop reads CASITTQGMATEAFF. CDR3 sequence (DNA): TGTGCCAGCATCACGACGCAGGGGATGGCCACTGAAGCTTTCTTT.